Listed below are T cell receptor beta chains from one sample, sequenced in a study of shared clonotypes between healthy human individuals. Measured with immunoSEQ multiplex PCR; TCRdb has only the in-frame clones, and not every one. This table has roughly 2 million clones, more than 90% appearing once. Sequenced: naive CD4+ T cells sorted from blood. These receptors were collected from a man aged 18-30 years in good health. Both conserved end residues are part of each CDR3. D genes are given only for firm matches. Expanded clones get a size class; other rows say once, few or many, or leave the size out.

cdr3_aa: CASSVGGQQNEKLFF
cdr3_nt: TGTGCCAGCAGCGTAGGAGGACAGCAAAATGAAAAACTGTTTTTT
j_call: TRBJ1-4
d_call: .
clone_size: .
v_call: TRBV9

cdr3_aa: CASSLVSGGQETQYF
cdr3_nt: TGTGCCAGCAGCTTAGTTAGCGGGGGGCAAGAGACCCAGTACTTC
j_call: TRBJ2-5
d_call: TRBD2
clone_size: .
v_call: TRBV7-9

cdr3_aa: CASSERGSWNSPLHF
cdr3_nt: TGTGCCAGCAGTGAAAGGGGATCGTGGAATTCACCCCTCCACTTT
j_call: TRBJ1-6
d_call: .
clone_size: .
v_call: TRBV2

cdr3_aa: CASSLSWLSNTGELFF
cdr3_nt: TGTGCCAGCAGTTTATCTTGGCTCTCGAACACCGGGGAGCTGTTTTTT
j_call: TRBJ2-2
d_call: .
clone_size: once
v_call: TRBV27

cdr3_aa: CASSSRGQGQEQYF
cdr3_nt: TGTGCCAGCAGCTCCCGGGGACAGGGACAAGAGCAGTACTTC
j_call: TRBJ2-7
d_call: TRBD1
clone_size: .
v_call: TRBV7-8

cdr3_aa: CAWSVQGAETGNTIYF
cdr3_nt: TGTGCCTGGAGTGTCCAAGGGGCCGAGACTGGAAACACCATATATTTT
j_call: TRBJ1-3
d_call: .
clone_size: .
v_call: TRBV30

cdr3_aa: CASSPGGSGNQPQHF
cdr3_nt: TGTGCCAGCAGCCCAGGGGGGTCCGGAAATCAGCCCCAGCATTTT
j_call: TRBJ1-5
d_call: TRBD1
clone_size: .
v_call: TRBV7-2

cdr3_aa: CASSTWSGIGYTF
cdr3_nt: TGTGCCAGTAGTACCTGGAGCGGGATTGGCTACACCTTC
j_call: TRBJ1-2
d_call: .
clone_size: .
v_call: TRBV19

cdr3_aa: CAIWGKDLGEPQFF
cdr3_nt: TGTGCCATCTGGGGAAAAGACCTGGGGGAGCCGCAGTTCTTC
j_call: TRBJ2-1
d_call: .
clone_size: .
v_call: TRBV10-3

cdr3_aa: CASSQGAGGNYEQYF
cdr3_nt: TGCGCCAGCAGCCAAGGGGCAGGAGGAAACTACGAGCAGTACTTC
j_call: TRBJ2-7
d_call: .
clone_size: .
v_call: TRBV4-1

cdr3_aa: CASSPDRSSYEQYF
cdr3_nt: TGTGCCAGCTCACCCGACAGGTCCTCCTACGAGCAGTACTTC
j_call: TRBJ2-7
d_call: .
clone_size: once
v_call: TRBV18

cdr3_aa: CASGYYEQYF
cdr3_nt: TGTGCCAGCGGGTACTACGAGCAGTACTTC
j_call: TRBJ2-7
d_call: .
clone_size: .
v_call: TRBV6-5

cdr3_aa: CASSVAFGGKYNEQFF
cdr3_nt: TGTGCCAGCAGCGTAGCTTTCGGCGGGAAATACAATGAGCAGTTCTTC
j_call: TRBJ2-1
d_call: .
clone_size: .
v_call: TRBV9

cdr3_aa: CASSFARGLAYEQYF
cdr3_nt: TGTGCCAGCAGTTTTGCAAGGGGGTTGGCCTACGAGCAGTACTTC
j_call: TRBJ2-7
d_call: .
clone_size: once
v_call: TRBV27

cdr3_aa: CASSLKPPRVGTSGYEQYF
cdr3_nt: TGTGCCAGCAGCTTAAAGCCGCCAAGGGTCGGGACTAGCGGCTACGAGCAGTACTTC
j_call: TRBJ2-7
d_call: TRBD2
clone_size: once
v_call: TRBV13

cdr3_aa: CASSLVRLAGGRNEQFF
cdr3_nt: TGTGCCAGCAGCTTAGTTCGTCTAGCGGGAGGGAGGAATGAGCAGTTCTTC
j_call: TRBJ2-1
d_call: TRBD2
clone_size: once
v_call: TRBV7-3

cdr3_aa: CASSLESQRTSGNTIYF
cdr3_nt: TGCGCCAGCAGCTTGGAATCGCAACGGACTAGTGGAAACACCATATATTTT
j_call: TRBJ1-3
d_call: .
clone_size: .
v_call: TRBV5-1

cdr3_aa: CASSLAGQLGEQYF
cdr3_nt: TGTGCCAGCAGCTTAGCTGGACAGTTGGGCGAGCAGTACTTC
j_call: TRBJ2-7
d_call: .
clone_size: .
v_call: TRBV7-9

cdr3_aa: CASSRRLIGGAISGANVLTF
cdr3_nt: TGCGCCAGCAGCCGACGGCTTATAGGAGGGGCGATCTCTGGGGCCAACGTCCTGACTTTC
j_call: TRBJ2-6
d_call: .
clone_size: .
v_call: TRBV4-3

cdr3_aa: CASSQGQGRSYEQYF
cdr3_nt: TGTGCCAGCAGCCAGGGACAGGGAAGGTCCTACGAGCAGTACTTC
j_call: TRBJ2-7
d_call: TRBD1
clone_size: .
v_call: TRBV9

cdr3_aa: CASSLGQANTGELFF
cdr3_nt: TGCGCCAGCAGCCTAGGACAGGCGAACACCGGGGAGCTGTTTTTT
j_call: TRBJ2-2
d_call: TRBD1
clone_size: .
v_call: TRBV4-3

cdr3_aa: CASSQTGQGAPEAFF
cdr3_nt: TGTGCCAGCAGTCAGACGGGACAGGGGGCCCCCGAAGCTTTCTTT
j_call: TRBJ1-1
d_call: TRBD1
clone_size: .
v_call: TRBV6-1

cdr3_aa: CASSPVGGQLNYGYTF
cdr3_nt: TGTGCCAGCTCACCAGTGGGGGGACAACTTAACTATGGCTACACCTTC
j_call: TRBJ1-2
d_call: .
clone_size: .
v_call: TRBV18

cdr3_aa: CAWTRHSGGPVLLNTEAFF
cdr3_nt: TGTGCCTGGACTCGGCATTCGGGGGGCCCTGTCCTACTGAACACTGAAGCTTTCTTT
j_call: TRBJ1-1
d_call: .
clone_size: .
v_call: TRBV30

cdr3_aa: CASSQEYEQYF
cdr3_nt: TGTGCCAGCAGCCAAGAGTACGAGCAGTACTTC
j_call: TRBJ2-7
d_call: .
clone_size: few
v_call: TRBV4-2